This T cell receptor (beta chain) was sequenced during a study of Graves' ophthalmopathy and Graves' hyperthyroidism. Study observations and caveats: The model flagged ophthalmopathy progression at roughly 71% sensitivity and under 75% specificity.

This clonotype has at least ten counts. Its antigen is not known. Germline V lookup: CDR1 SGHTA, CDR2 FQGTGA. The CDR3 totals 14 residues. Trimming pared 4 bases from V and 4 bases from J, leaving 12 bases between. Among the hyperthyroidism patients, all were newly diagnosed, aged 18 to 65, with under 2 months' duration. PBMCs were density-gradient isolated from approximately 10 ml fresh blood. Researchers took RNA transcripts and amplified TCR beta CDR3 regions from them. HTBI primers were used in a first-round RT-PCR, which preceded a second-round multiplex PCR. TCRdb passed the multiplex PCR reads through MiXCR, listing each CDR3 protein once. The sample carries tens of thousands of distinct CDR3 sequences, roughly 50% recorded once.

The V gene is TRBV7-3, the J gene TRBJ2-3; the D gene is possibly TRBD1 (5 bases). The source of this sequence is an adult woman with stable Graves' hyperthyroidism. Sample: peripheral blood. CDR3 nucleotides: TGTGCCAGCAGCTCTCGACAGAATTCAGATACGCAGTATTTT. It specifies CASSSRQNSDTQYF.